The present entry profiles one T cell receptor beta chain with its context. Its cognate antigen is unknown. The data were obtained in a study of cytomegalovirus exposure and HLA in healthy donors. Amplification used 60 Vbeta primers and 13 Jbeta primers. Generated by immunoSEQ multiplex PCR, the TCRdb table keeps only in-frame clones and is missing some. Altogether under 200,000 clones are present, around 80% being singletons, with the ten largest covering approximately 2.3%. Whole-study findings and limits: The authors assumed roughly uniform sequencing depth across donors for presence/absence analyses.

V shed 0 bases, J shed 5 bases, and the junction held 13 bases outside the gene matches. The CDR3 contains 17 residues. Germline assignment: CDR1 SQVTM and CDR2 ANQGSEA. Sequencing was performed on PBMCs. The source is a man aged 35 to 55 in good health and CMV-seronegative. The gene calls are TRBV29-1 and TRBJ2-5, with TRBD2 matching over 9 bases. The CDR3: CSVEDRFGREGRETQYF. DNA for the CDR3: TGCAGCGTTGAAGATCGATTTGGGCGGGAGGGCAGGGAGACCCAGTACTTC. Using reference TRBV29-1 and TRBJ2-5 for the parts outside the CDR3, the full variable domain is SAVISQKPSRDICQRGTSLTIQCQVDSQVTMMFWYRQQPGQSLTLIATANQGSEATYESGFVIDKFPISRPNLTFSTLTVSNMSPEDSSIYLCSVEDRFGREGRETQYFGPGTRLLVL.